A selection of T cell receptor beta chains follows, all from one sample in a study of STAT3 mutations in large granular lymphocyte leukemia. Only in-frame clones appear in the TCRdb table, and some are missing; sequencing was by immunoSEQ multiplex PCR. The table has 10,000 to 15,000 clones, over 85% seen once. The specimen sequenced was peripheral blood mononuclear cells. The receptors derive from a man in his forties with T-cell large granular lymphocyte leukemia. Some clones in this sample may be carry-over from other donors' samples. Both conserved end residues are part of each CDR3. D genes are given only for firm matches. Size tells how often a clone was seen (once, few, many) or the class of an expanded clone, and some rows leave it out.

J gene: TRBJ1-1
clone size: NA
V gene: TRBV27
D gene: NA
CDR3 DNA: TGTGCCAGCAGTTTTTCCAGGACCAACATTGAAGCTTTCTTT
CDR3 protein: CASSFSRTNIEAFF

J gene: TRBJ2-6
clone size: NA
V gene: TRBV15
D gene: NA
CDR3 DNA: TGTGCCACCAGGGGAGGCAGTACCTCTGGGGCCAACGTCCTGACTTTC
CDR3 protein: CATRGGSTSGANVLTF

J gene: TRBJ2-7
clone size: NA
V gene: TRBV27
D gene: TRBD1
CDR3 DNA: TGTGCCAGCAGTTTCTACAGGGGTCCCTACGAGCAGTACTTC
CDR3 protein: CASSFYRGPYEQYF

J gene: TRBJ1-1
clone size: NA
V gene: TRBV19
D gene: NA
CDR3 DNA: TGTGCCAGTAGTACGGACAGCTCCTGGGCTGAAGCTTTCTTT
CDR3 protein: CASSTDSSWAEAFF

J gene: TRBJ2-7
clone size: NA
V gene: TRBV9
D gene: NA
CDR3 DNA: TGTGCCAGCAGCCCCAGAGGCCTAGACCCCCACGAGCAGTACTTC
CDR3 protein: CASSPRGLDPHEQYF

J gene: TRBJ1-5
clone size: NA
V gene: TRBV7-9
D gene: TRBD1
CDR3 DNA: TGTGCCAGCAGCTTGGGGGCAGGGGGGACCTATAGCAATCAGCCCCAGCATTTT
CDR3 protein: CASSLGAGGTYSNQPQHF

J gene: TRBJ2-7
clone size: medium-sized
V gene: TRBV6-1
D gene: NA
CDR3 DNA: TGTGCCAGCACCCCGGGACGGCTCTACGAGCAGTACTTC
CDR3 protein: CASTPGRLYEQYF

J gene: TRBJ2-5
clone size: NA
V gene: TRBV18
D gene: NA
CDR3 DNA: TGTGCCAGCTCACCAGCTAGTCAGGAGACCCAGTACTTC
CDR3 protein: CASSPASQETQYF

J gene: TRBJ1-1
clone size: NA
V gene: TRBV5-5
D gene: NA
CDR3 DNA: TGTGCCAGCAGCTGGTGGGGAGCTTTGAACACTGAAGCTTTCTTT
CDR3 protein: CASSWWGALNTEAFF

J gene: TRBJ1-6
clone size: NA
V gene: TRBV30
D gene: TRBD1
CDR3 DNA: TGTGCCTGGAGTAGAAGCCCGGGACAGGGTTTTTCACCCCTCCACTTT
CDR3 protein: CAWSRSPGQGFSPLHF

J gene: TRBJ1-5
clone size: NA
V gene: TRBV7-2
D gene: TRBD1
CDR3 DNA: TGTGCCAGCAGCCAACAGGGGGCCCGTCAGCCCCAGCATTTT
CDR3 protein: CASSQQGARQPQHF

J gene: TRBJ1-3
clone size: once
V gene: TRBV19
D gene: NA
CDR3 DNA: TGTGCCAGTACGACGGCCGGAGCCTCTGGAAACACCATATATTTT
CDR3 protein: CASTTAGASGNTIYF

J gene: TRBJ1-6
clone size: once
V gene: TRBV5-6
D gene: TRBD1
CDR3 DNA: TGTGCCAGCAGCCTATTAGACAGGGACGATTCACCCCTCCACTTT
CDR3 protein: CASSLLDRDDSPLHF

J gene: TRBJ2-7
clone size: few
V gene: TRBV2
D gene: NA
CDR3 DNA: TGTGCCAGCAGAGAAGGCTCCTACGAGCAGTACTTC
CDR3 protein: CASREGSYEQYF

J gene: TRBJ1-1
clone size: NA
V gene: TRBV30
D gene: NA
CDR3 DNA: TGTGCCTGGAGCCCTGCCATTGAAGCTTTCTTT
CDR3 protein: CAWSPAIEAFF

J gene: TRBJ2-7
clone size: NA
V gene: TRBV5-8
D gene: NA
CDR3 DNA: TGTGCCAGCAGCCCCGGACGGACCGCGCAGTACTTC
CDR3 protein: CASSPGRTAQYF

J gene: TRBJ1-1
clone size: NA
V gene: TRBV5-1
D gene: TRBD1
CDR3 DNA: TGCGCCAGCAGCTTTACGGACAGGGAAGAAGCTTTCTTT
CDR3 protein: CASSFTDREEAFF

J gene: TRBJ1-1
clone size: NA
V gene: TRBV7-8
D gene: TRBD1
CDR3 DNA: TGTGCCAGCAGCTTCCAACCGGGACAGAGGAACACTGAAGCTTTCTTT
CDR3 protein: CASSFQPGQRNTEAFF

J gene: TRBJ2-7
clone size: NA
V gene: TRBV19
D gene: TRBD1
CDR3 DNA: TGTGCCAGTAGTACCACAGGGGCGCACGTAGACGAGCAGTACTTC
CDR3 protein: CASSTTGAHVDEQYF

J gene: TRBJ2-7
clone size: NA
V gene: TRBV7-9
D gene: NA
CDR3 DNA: TGTGCCAGCAGTCCCCCCCTTTATAGTGGTCAGGGGACTCCCTACGAGCAGTACTTC
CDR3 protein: CASSPPLYSGQGTPYEQYF